One and the same sample provided the 3 T cell receptor beta chains below, sequenced in a study of blood T cell repertoires in COVID-19. Sequenced by immunoSEQ multiplex PCR; TCRdb stores in-frame clones only, minus some. The sample consists of 250,000 to 300,000 clones, approximately 90% of them appearing once. The source material was peripheral blood. The receptors shown here come from a woman aged 50 to 60 who had recovered from COVID-19.

V and J are TRBV7-9 and TRBJ1-2, with TRBD1 as a possible D gene (5 bases). Trimming took off 6 bases at V and 4 bases at J, with 15 bases between the two ends. CDR1 is SEHNR, CDR2 FQNEAQ, per germline (reference sequence). The CDR3 has 14 amino acids. For the CDR3, the DNA is TGTGCCAGCAGACGGGAGGGGAACCGCTATGGCTACACCTTC. This gives the protein CASRREGNRYGYTF.

The chain recombines TRBV28 with TRBJ2-1, with 10 bases fitting TRBD2. Germline V gives CDR1 MDHEN, CDR2 SYDVKM. This CDR3 has 14 amino acids. Trimming took 6 bases from V and 6 from J; bases not matched to a gene: 5. CDR3 in DNA: TGTGCCAGCAGACTAGCGGGGAGCAGCAATGAGCAGTTCTTC. Encoded protein: CASRLAGSSNEQFF.

The chain links TRBV4-3 to TRBJ2-3; 8 bases map to TRBD1. Germline V gene lookup returns CDR1 LGHNA and CDR2 YSLEER. The CDR3 totals 17 residues. V trimming: 4 bases; J trimming: 2 bases; junction bases outside the gene matches: 11. In DNA form, the CDR3 reads TGCGCCAGCAGCCCGACCCCCGGCAGGGGGCCCACAGATACGCAGTATTTT. Translated, it gives CASSPTPGRGPTDTQYF.